Following are 6 T cell receptor beta chains from one sample sequenced in a study of blood T cell repertoires in COVID-19. The table came from immunoSEQ multiplex PCR; TCRdb's copy has only in-frame clones and leaves some out. The sample yields 100,000 to 120,000 clones, roughly four fifths seen once. The sequencing sample was made of peripheral blood. The receptors here all came from a woman aged 55-69 years with acute or convalescent COVID-19.

This clone was seen a few times. This rearrangement joins TRBV6-6 to TRBJ1-2; TRBD1 might be the D (5 bases). This CDR3 is 13 amino acids long. Looked up from germline, CDR1 is MNHNY and CDR2 is SVGAGI (reference sequence). Trimming stripped 6 bases from V and 6 bases from J, with 14 bases between. The CDR3 nucleotides read TGTGCCAGCAGAGGACAACCCAGGGATGGCTACACCTTC. Translated: CASRGQPRDGYTF.

The rearrangement links TRBV11-3 to TRBJ2-2; D is undetermined. Germline V gene sequence: CDR1 SGHNT, CDR2 YENEEA. The V end lost 5 bases, the J end lost 7 bases, and 11 bases lay between the germline ends. CDR3 length: 13 residues. In DNA, the CDR3 is TGTGCCAGCAGCCGCGGTGGAAACGGGGAGCTGTTTTTT. Translation gives CASSRGGNGELFF.

This chain uses TRBV15 with TRBJ1-4; 11 nucleotides agree with TRBD1. The CDR3 is 17 residues long. J was trimmed by 0 bases and V by 1 base; bases with no gene match: 1. The germline gives CDR1 LNHNV, CDR2 YYDKDF (reference sequence). CDR3 sequence reads: CATSRGGQGATNEKLFF. The CDR3 DNA is TGTGCCACCAGCAGAGGGGGACAGGGGGCAACTAATGAAAAACTGTTTTTT.

The V call is TRBV10-1, the J call TRBJ1-1, with no clear D. The V gene's germline CDR1 is WNHNN and CDR2 SYGVQD (reference sequence). The V gene lost 8 bases and the J gene lost 5 bases, with 15 bases spanning the gap. This CDR3 contains 13 residues. The CDR3 nucleotides are TGCGCCAGCCCTCCGGCCCCGGGGACTGAAGCTTTCTTT. This translates into CASPPAPGTEAFF.

The chain is built from TRBV7-6 and TRBJ2-7; TRBD2 matches at 15 bases. The trim removed 5 bases at V and 7 bases at J, leaving 6 bases unmatched. The CDR3 loop spans 15 amino acids. Per germline, CDR1 SGHVS and CDR2 FNYEAQ. The CDR3 DNA reads as TGTGCCAGCAGCACACCGGGACTAGCGGGGGGAGAGCAGTACTTC. Translated: CASSTPGLAGGEQYF.

The chain links TRBV5-1 to TRBJ2-7; 7 bases agree with TRBD1. Trimming took 2 bases from V and 2 from J; bases not matched to a gene: 7. This CDR3 is built from 15 residues. Germline-derived CDR1 and CDR2 are SGHRS and YFSETQ. The CDR3 loop is CASSLNTGDPYEQYF. CDR3 DNA sequence: TGCGCCAGCAGCTTAAACACAGGGGACCCCTACGAGCAGTACTTC.